This entry lists 20 T cell receptor beta chains sequenced from one sample in a study of blood T cells in healthy people across ages. The use of a sample-barcoded 5' primer and a J-beta primer mix characterized a second PCR of 7 to 11 cycles. A single record per CDR3 protein comes from TCRdb applying MiXCR to the 5' RACE reads. The table includes roughly 680,000 distinct CDR3 sequences, roughly 50% detected once. The sequencing input was blood. Source of these receptors: a woman between 55 and 75 years old in good health.

This clonotype turned up a few times. The rearrangement uses TRBV6-6 and TRBJ1-2; D possibly corresponds to TRBD1 (5 bases). Per germline, CDR1 MNHNY and CDR2 SVGAGI (reference sequence). Trimming took off 5 bases at V and 3 bases at J, with 13 bases between the two ends. CDR3 length equals 14 residues. The DNA of the CDR3 is TGTGCCAGCAGTAGGGACCCGGCTGACTATGGCTACACCTTC. It encodes CASSRDPADYGYTF.

This clonotype was observed a handful of times. A read error may explain this, as a much larger clone is one base away. The V call is TRBV7-3, the J call TRBJ2-6; possibly TRBD1 for D (5 bases). Germline CDR1 and CDR2: SGHTA and FQGTGA. The V gene lost 2 bases and the J gene lost 3 bases, with 8 bases spanning the gap. The CDR3 length is 15 residues. CDR3 amino acids: CASSLGAGGANVLTF. The CDR3, as DNA: TGTGCCAGCAGCTTAGGGGCAGGTGGGGCCAACGTCCTGACTTTC.

Notes on this clonotype: A read error may account for a junction end that differs from germline. The chain carries TRBV11-2 and TRBJ2-6; tentative D call: TRBD2 (5 bases). Per the germline V gene, CDR1 is SGHAT and CDR2 is FQNNGV. This CDR3 comprises 16 residues. CDR3 residues: CASSLDPGAGANVLTF. The CDR3 DNA is TGCGCCAGCAGCTTAGATCCCGGGGCTGGGGCCAACGTCCTGACTTTC. The variable domain in full, completed from reference TRBV11-2 and TRBJ2-6, reads EAGVAQSPRYKIIEKRQSVAFWCNPISGHATLYWYQQILGQGPKLLIQFQNNGVVDDSQLPKDRFSAERLKGVDSTLKIQPAKLEDSAVYLCASSLDPGAGANVLTFGAGSRLTVL.

The table lists this clonotype with a count of one. This chain uses TRBV7-2 with TRBJ2-1, with D perhaps TRBD2 (7 bases). The CDR3 loop spans 15 amino acids. Germline CDR1 and CDR2: SGHTA and FQGNSA. Trimming stripped 1 base from V and 12 bases from J, with 19 bases between. The CDR3 spells CASSLDPRGAVGQFF. CDR3 nucleotides: TGTGCCAGCAGCTTAGACCCTCGGGGGGCGGTGGGGCAGTTCTTC. Full variable domain (outside the CDR3, taken from reference TRBV7-2 and TRBJ2-1): GAGVSQSPSNKVTEKGKDVELRCDPISGHTALYWYRQSLGQGLEFLIYFQGNSAPDKSGLPSDRFSAERTGGSVSTLTIQRTQQEDSAVYLCASSLDPRGAVGQFFGPGTRLTVL.

CDR3 in amino acids: CASSPRSQDGYTF. CDR3 bases: TGTGCCAGCTCACCACGGTCTCAGGATGGCTACACCTTC. This chain joins TRBV18 and TRBJ1-2; D unclear. Looked up from germline, CDR1 is KGHSH and CDR2 is LQKENI. V lost 1 base, J lost 6 bases, and 9 bases lay in between. The CDR3 is 13 residues long.

The genes are TRBV5-1 and TRBJ1-1; weak D call: TRBD1 (5 bases). CDR1 and CDR2 from the germline V gene are SGHRS and YFSETQ. This CDR3 comprises 16 residues. V dropped 0 bases and J dropped 2 bases, with 14 bases sitting between them. The CDR3 nucleotides are TGCGCCAGCAGCTTGGGTGGGGCAGGATCTAACACTGAAGCTTTCTTT. It encodes CASSLGGAGSNTEAFF.

This clonotype was observed a few times. The chain joins TRBV4-3 to TRBJ2-7, with 10 bases matching TRBD2. Per the germline V gene, CDR1 is LGHNA and CDR2 is YSLEER. V lost 1 base to trimming and J lost 7 bases; unmatched junction nucleotides: 10. The CDR3 loop spans 16 amino acids. Here the CDR3 DNA reads TGCGCCAGCAGCCAAGTCCGCCCTAGCGGGAGTGGGGAGCAGTACTTC. Protein product: CASSQVRPSGSGEQYF.

This chain uses TRBV20-1 with TRBJ1-1; D ambiguous. With 1 base removed from V and 4 bases from J, the gap between germline ends came to 4 bases. Germline assignment: CDR1 DFQATT and CDR2 SNEGSKA (reference sequence). The CDR3 contains 11 residues. The CDR3 reads CSARGLTEAFF. The CDR3 DNA follows: TGCAGTGCTAGAGGCCTCACTGAAGCTTTCTTT.

V usage is TRBV7-2 and J usage is TRBJ2-1; D call uncertain. The DNA end favors TRBJ2-7, so the J call may be wrong. This CDR3 spans 11 amino acids. CDR1 is SGHTA, CDR2 FQGNSA, per germline. The CDR3 sequence: CASGSLYEQYF. The CDR3 DNA is TGTGCCAGCGGATCCCTATACGAGCAGTACTTC.

The chain employs TRBV18 and TRBJ1-1; possible D gene TRBD1, 5 bases. The CDR3 length is 13 residues. CDR1 is KGHSH and CDR2 is LQKENI in the germline V gene. V was clipped by 5 bases and J by 6 bases, with 13 bases between them. CDR3 residues: CASSIGAVAEAFF. The CDR3 DNA is TGTGCCAGCTCAATAGGGGCGGTGGCTGAAGCTTTCTTT.

This rearrangement joins TRBV4-3 to TRBJ2-7; D gene ambiguous. Looked up from germline, CDR1 is LGHNA and CDR2 is YSLEER. This CDR3 contains 15 residues. Trimming stripped 1 base from V and 2 bases from J, with 12 bases between. DNA of the CDR3: TGCGCCAGCAGCCAAGCTGGGGTAGGGCCCTACGAGCAGTACTTC. It specifies CASSQAGVGPYEQYF.

The chain is built from TRBV19 and TRBJ1-3; D not resolved. The CDR3 sequence is 13 residues long. The V gene lost 3 bases and the J gene lost 0 bases, with 3 bases spanning the gap. Germline V gene lookup returns CDR1 LNHDA and CDR2 SQIVND (reference sequence). Written as DNA, the CDR3 is TGTGCCAGTAGTATCAGCTCTGGAAACACCATATATTTT. Translation gives CASSISSGNTIYF.

This clonotype was detected only a few times. The V gene is TRBV6-2 or TRBV6-3, the J gene TRBJ2-2, with TRBD1 as a possible D gene (6 bases). Germline CDR1 MNHEY, CDR2 SVGEGT. CDR3 length equals 15 residues. The V gene lost 4 bases and the J gene lost 0 bases, with 9 bases spanning the gap. This CDR3 is CASSFGGSNTGELFF. The CDR3 DNA reads as TGTGCCAGCAGTTTTGGGGGCTCGAACACCGGGGAGCTGTTTTTT.

This clonotype has only a few counts. The chain uses TRBV4-3 and TRBJ2-1; D possibly matches TRBD1 or TRBD2 (5 bases each). CDR3 size: 15 residues. The germline V gene has CDR1 LGHNA and CDR2 YSLEER. The germline V and J ends were trimmed by 1 base and 8 bases, with 15 bases remaining between them. The CDR3 protein is CASSQVRAQGHEQFF. The DNA of the CDR3 is TGCGCCAGCAGCCAAGTAAGGGCGCAGGGACATGAGCAGTTCTTC.

The genes are TRBV7-9 and TRBJ2-5; possibly TRBD1 for D (6 bases). The end of the DNA is better explained by TRBJ2-7, so the J call may be wrong. Per the germline V gene, CDR1 is SEHNR and CDR2 is FQNEAQ (reference sequence). The CDR3 covers 15 residues. The CDR3 DNA follows: TGTGCCAGCAGCTCGACGACAGGCGCGGCCTACGAGCAGTACTTC. This codes for CASSSTTGAAYEQYF.

The gene calls are TRBV5-5 and TRBJ1-5; 10 nucleotides match TRBD1. Germline CDR1 is SGHKS and CDR2 is YYEKEE (reference sequence). This CDR3 is built from 15 residues. Losses at the gene ends were 1 base for V and 8 bases for J; bases not matched to a gene: 6. The CDR3 DNA sequence: TGTGCCAGCAGCTTGCCCGGGACAGGGGAGAAGCCCCAGCATTTT. This gives the protein CASSLPGTGEKPQHF.

The chain joins TRBV12-3 or TRBV12-4 to TRBJ1-6, with D uncertain. This CDR3 is built from 13 residues. The V gene lost 9 bases and the J gene lost 5 bases, with 11 bases spanning the gap. For the CDR3, the DNA is TGTGCCAGTCAACAGAATGATAATTCACCCCTCCACTTT. Protein sequence: CASQQNDNSPLHF.

This clonotype was counted a single time. This chain links TRBV6-6 with TRBJ2-1; tentatively, D is TRBD2 (5 bases). The CDR3 covers 11 residues. Germline V gives CDR1 MNHNY, CDR2 SVGAGI (reference sequence). V shed 6 bases and J shed 10 bases, with 10 bases lying between them. CDR3 sequence (DNA): TGTGCCAGCAGACAAACGGGGGAGCAGTTCTTC. Protein product: CASRQTGEQFF.

This clonotype was detected a few times. The gene calls are TRBV27 and TRBJ2-7, with D possibly matching TRBD1 (5 bases). V lost 5 bases and J lost 0, with 8 bases in between. The germline V gene encodes CDR1 MNHEY and CDR2 SMNVEV (reference sequence). The CDR3 runs to 13 residues. CDR3 DNA sequence: TGTGCCAGCAGTGTGGACAACTCCTACGAGCAGTACTTC. Its translation: CASSVDNSYEQYF.

This sequence joins TRBV7-2 and TRBJ2-4; D is uncertain. V lost 5 bases and J lost 1, with 15 bases in between. Germline lookup yields CDR1 SGHTA and CDR2 FQGNSA. This CDR3 is 16 amino acids long. As DNA, the CDR3 is TGTGCCAGCAGCCCAACCACCGACACTGCCAAAAACATTCAGTACTTC. Its protein is CASSPTTDTAKNIQYF.